A selection of T cell receptor beta chains follows, all from one sample in a study of blood T cell repertoires in COVID-19. Data came from immunoSEQ multiplex PCR; TCRdb stores just in-frame clones and leaves some out. The sample yields about 230,000 clones, over 70% seen once. Sequenced material: peripheral blood. These receptors were collected from a man aged 35 to 55 with acute or convalescent COVID-19. Each CDR3 is given with its conserved first and last residue. The order of the fields is J gene, V gene, D gene, clone size, CDR3 DNA, CDR3 protein. D genes are given only for firm matches. The size field is filled for only some rows; it gives once, few, many or a size class.

J gene: TRBJ2-1
V gene: TRBV19
D gene: TRBD2
clone size: few
CDR3 DNA: TGTGCCAGTGGACTCAGCGGGAGTCGGGGGGCCAATGAGCAGTTCTTC
CDR3 protein: CASGLSGSRGANEQFF

J gene: TRBJ1-1
V gene: TRBV7-9
D gene: -
clone size: once
CDR3 DNA: TGTGCCAGCAGCGAACTACTACAGGGTGAAGCTTTCTTT
CDR3 protein: CASSELLQGEAFF

J gene: TRBJ1-1
V gene: TRBV7-2
D gene: -
clone size: -
CDR3 DNA: TGTGCCAGCAGCTCTACAGTGAACACTGAAGCTTTCTTT
CDR3 protein: CASSSTVNTEAFF

J gene: TRBJ2-3
V gene: TRBV9
D gene: TRBD2
clone size: once
CDR3 DNA: TGTGCCAGCAGCGTCGGGACTAGCGAGGCAGATACGCAGTATTTT
CDR3 protein: CASSVGTSEADTQYF

J gene: TRBJ1-1
V gene: TRBV6-2/TRBV6-3
D gene: TRBD1
clone size: -
CDR3 DNA: TGTGCCAGCAGTTGGGACAGGGTGGGGAACACTGAAGCTTTCTTT
CDR3 protein: CASSWDRVGNTEAFF

J gene: TRBJ2-7
V gene: TRBV3-1/TRBV3-2
D gene: TRBD2
clone size: -
CDR3 DNA: TGTGCCAGCAGCCAAAAACCACGGAGGACTAGCGGGAGTACTCAGAGCTCCTACGAGCAGTACTTC
CDR3 protein: CASSQKPRRTSGSTQSSYEQYF

J gene: TRBJ2-5
V gene: TRBV19
D gene: -
clone size: -
CDR3 DNA: TGTGCCAGTAAAGACAGGTCCCTCCAAGAGACCCAGTACTTC
CDR3 protein: CASKDRSLQETQYF

J gene: TRBJ1-1
V gene: TRBV3-1/TRBV3-2
D gene: -
clone size: -
CDR3 DNA: TGTGCCAGCAGCCAAAGGCCCCTTGTGGGGGGGAACACTGAAGCTTTCTTT
CDR3 protein: CASSQRPLVGGNTEAFF

J gene: TRBJ2-1
V gene: TRBV12-3/TRBV12-4
D gene: -
clone size: -
CDR3 DNA: TGTGCCAGCAGCCATCAGGGTGAGCAGTTCTTC
CDR3 protein: CASSHQGEQFF

J gene: TRBJ2-1
V gene: TRBV5-6
D gene: TRBD2
clone size: -
CDR3 DNA: TGTGCCAGCAGCTTGCGAGCGGGAGTGAACTACAATGAGCAGTTCTTC
CDR3 protein: CASSLRAGVNYNEQFF

J gene: TRBJ2-1
V gene: TRBV6-6
D gene: -
clone size: -
CDR3 DNA: TGTGCCAGCAGACGGGACTCTCTAGACAATGAGCAGTTCTTC
CDR3 protein: CASRRDSLDNEQFF

J gene: TRBJ2-4
V gene: TRBV6-5
D gene: -
clone size: -
CDR3 DNA: TGTGCCAGCAGTCCTCGGCGAGGGAACAAAAACATTCAGTACTTC
CDR3 protein: CASSPRRGNKNIQYF

J gene: TRBJ2-1
V gene: TRBV27
D gene: TRBD2
clone size: -
CDR3 DNA: TGTGCCAGCAGTTTTTTACTAGCGGGATACAATGAGCAGTTCTTC
CDR3 protein: CASSFLLAGYNEQFF

J gene: TRBJ1-2
V gene: TRBV19
D gene: -
clone size: -
CDR3 DNA: TGTGCCAGTAGTATACAGGGGAATAACTATGGCTACACCTTC
CDR3 protein: CASSIQGNNYGYTF

J gene: TRBJ2-5
V gene: TRBV6-5
D gene: -
clone size: -
CDR3 DNA: TGTGCCAGCAGGGACAGAACCCAAGAGACCCAGTACTTC
CDR3 protein: CASRDRTQETQYF

J gene: TRBJ1-2
V gene: TRBV6-6
D gene: -
clone size: -
CDR3 DNA: TGTGCCAGCAGTTACCCAGGGTATGGTGGCTACACCTTC
CDR3 protein: CASSYPGYGGYTF

J gene: TRBJ1-2
V gene: TRBV4-3
D gene: TRBD1
clone size: -
CDR3 DNA: TGCGCCAGCAGCCCGGGACAGTGGGACTATGGCTACACCTTC
CDR3 protein: CASSPGQWDYGYTF

J gene: TRBJ1-2
V gene: TRBV21-1
D gene: -
clone size: -
CDR3 DNA: TGTGCCAGCCCCGAGAGACACTCGACTAACTATGGCTACACCTTC
CDR3 protein: CASPERHSTNYGYTF

J gene: TRBJ2-7
V gene: TRBV5-6
D gene: TRBD1
clone size: -
CDR3 DNA: TGTGCCAGCAGCCGACTTCCGGGACAGGGGACTTACGAGCAGTACTTC
CDR3 protein: CASSRLPGQGTYEQYF

J gene: TRBJ1-5
V gene: TRBV6-5
D gene: -
clone size: -
CDR3 DNA: TGTGCCAGCAGACAGGGAAATCAGCCCCAGCATTTT
CDR3 protein: CASRQGNQPQHF

J gene: TRBJ1-5
V gene: TRBV10-2
D gene: TRBD1
clone size: -
CDR3 DNA: TGCGCCAGCAGTGAGCAGGGGGCCGGTCAGCCCCAGCATTTT
CDR3 protein: CASSEQGAGQPQHF

J gene: TRBJ2-3
V gene: TRBV15
D gene: TRBD2
clone size: -
CDR3 DNA: TGTGCCACCAGCAGAGCGAGCGGGAGAACAGATACGCAGTATTTT
CDR3 protein: CATSRASGRTDTQYF

J gene: TRBJ1-2
V gene: TRBV6-5
D gene: -
clone size: -
CDR3 DNA: TGTGCCAGCAGCCACGGAGCGGCTGGGGGCTACACCTTC
CDR3 protein: CASSHGAAGGYTF

J gene: TRBJ1-2
V gene: TRBV19
D gene: -
clone size: -
CDR3 DNA: TGTGCCAGTAGTCAGGGCGATAGAAATGGCTACACCTTC
CDR3 protein: CASSQGDRNGYTF

J gene: TRBJ1-4
V gene: TRBV19
D gene: -
clone size: -
CDR3 DNA: TGTGCCAGTAGTATACAGGGCCTATATAATGAAAAACTGTTTTTT
CDR3 protein: CASSIQGLYNEKLFF

J gene: TRBJ1-6
V gene: TRBV5-1
D gene: TRBD1
clone size: -
CDR3 DNA: TGCGCCAGCAGCTTGGAGGGGGCTCATTCACCCCTCCACTTT
CDR3 protein: CASSLEGAHSPLHF

J gene: TRBJ2-5
V gene: TRBV19
D gene: -
clone size: -
CDR3 DNA: TGTGCCAGTAGCCCCAAGGGGACCCAGGGCCCGGCGGGGGAGACCCAGTACTTC
CDR3 protein: CASSPKGTQGPAGETQYF

J gene: TRBJ1-1
V gene: TRBV6-5
D gene: TRBD1
clone size: -
CDR3 DNA: TGTGCCAGCAGCCCCGACAGGGCGAACACTGAAGCTTTCTTT
CDR3 protein: CASSPDRANTEAFF

J gene: TRBJ2-7
V gene: TRBV29-1
D gene: -
clone size: -
CDR3 DNA: TGCAGCGTTCGGACAGAGAACTACGAGCAGTACTTC
CDR3 protein: CSVRTENYEQYF

J gene: TRBJ2-2
V gene: TRBV11-2
D gene: -
clone size: -
CDR3 DNA: TGTGCCAGCAGCTTAGACGGGACACCTTACACCGGGGAGCTGTTTTTT
CDR3 protein: CASSLDGTPYTGELFF

J gene: TRBJ2-1
V gene: TRBV30
D gene: -
clone size: -
CDR3 DNA: TGTGCCTGGAGTGCCTCGTGGGAGGGGGATTTCTACAATGAGCAGTTCTTC
CDR3 protein: CAWSASWEGDFYNEQFF

J gene: TRBJ1-2
V gene: TRBV27
D gene: -
clone size: -
CDR3 DNA: TGTGCCAGCAGCCCTGGGCAGGGGAGGGAGTATGGCTACACCTTC
CDR3 protein: CASSPGQGREYGYTF

J gene: TRBJ2-1
V gene: TRBV4-1
D gene: TRBD2
clone size: -
CDR3 DNA: TGCGCCAGCAGCCAAGGGTTGCGGGGGTCCTACAATGAGCAGTTCTTC
CDR3 protein: CASSQGLRGSYNEQFF

J gene: TRBJ2-1
V gene: TRBV3-1/TRBV3-2
D gene: TRBD2
clone size: -
CDR3 DNA: TGTGCCAGCAGCCCCACTAGCGGGACTTACAATGAGCAGTTCTTC
CDR3 protein: CASSPTSGTYNEQFF

J gene: TRBJ1-2
V gene: TRBV11-2
D gene: -
clone size: -
CDR3 DNA: TGTGCCAGCAGCTTAGTACGGGGGGCCTATGGCTACACCTTC
CDR3 protein: CASSLVRGAYGYTF

J gene: TRBJ2-2
V gene: TRBV9
D gene: -
clone size: -
CDR3 DNA: TGTGCCAGCAGCGTAGAAACGCCGGGCACCGGGGAGCTGTTTTTT
CDR3 protein: CASSVETPGTGELFF

J gene: TRBJ1-3
V gene: TRBV14
D gene: TRBD1
clone size: -
CDR3 DNA: TGTGCCAGCAGCCCTCGACAGGGGGAGAGCTCTGGAAACACCATATATTTT
CDR3 protein: CASSPRQGESSGNTIYF

J gene: TRBJ2-5
V gene: TRBV3-1/TRBV3-2
D gene: TRBD2
clone size: once
CDR3 DNA: TGTGCCAGCAGCCAGAGGACTAGCGAGGAGACCCAGTACTTC
CDR3 protein: CASSQRTSEETQYF

J gene: TRBJ1-1
V gene: TRBV29-1
D gene: -
clone size: -
CDR3 DNA: TGCAGCACACGCGGGGAAAGGGCTGGGAACACTGAAGCTTTCTTT
CDR3 protein: CSTRGERAGNTEAFF

J gene: TRBJ2-1
V gene: TRBV3-1/TRBV3-2
D gene: -
clone size: once
CDR3 DNA: TGTGCCGCAGGGCACCAGTCCTACAATGAGCAGTTCTTC
CDR3 protein: CAAGHQSYNEQFF

J gene: TRBJ2-1
V gene: TRBV9
D gene: TRBD2
clone size: -
CDR3 DNA: TGTGCCAGCAGCGTAGAGTCACTAGCGGGAGAATATGAGCAGTTCTTC
CDR3 protein: CASSVESLAGEYEQFF

J gene: TRBJ2-7
V gene: TRBV10-1
D gene: -
clone size: -
CDR3 DNA: TGCGCCAGCAGTGAGTCGCGCTGGGGCGTGCTCCACGAGCAGTACTTC
CDR3 protein: CASSESRWGVLHEQYF

J gene: TRBJ2-5
V gene: TRBV9
D gene: -
clone size: once
CDR3 DNA: TGTGCCAGCAGCGTAGGCCTAGACGCACAAGAGACCCAGTACTTC
CDR3 protein: CASSVGLDAQETQYF

J gene: TRBJ1-6
V gene: TRBV24-1
D gene: -
clone size: -
CDR3 DNA: TGTGCCACCAGTGAGAGAGGGTCTTATAATTCACCCCTCCACTTT
CDR3 protein: CATSERGSYNSPLHF

J gene: TRBJ2-7
V gene: TRBV30
D gene: -
clone size: -
CDR3 DNA: TGTGCCTGGGGGATACAGGGAGCCCGCGGGGAGCAGTACTTC
CDR3 protein: CAWGIQGARGEQYF

J gene: TRBJ2-7
V gene: TRBV6-5
D gene: -
clone size: once
CDR3 DNA: TGTGCCAGCAGAGCGACACGGGAGTCCTACGAGCAGTACTTC
CDR3 protein: CASRATRESYEQYF

J gene: TRBJ1-2
V gene: TRBV18
D gene: -
clone size: -
CDR3 DNA: TGTGCCAGCTCACAGAGACTCAGGGAGGGCTATGGCTACACCTTC
CDR3 protein: CASSQRLREGYGYTF

J gene: TRBJ2-5
V gene: TRBV7-2
D gene: -
clone size: -
CDR3 DNA: TGTGCCAGCAATTTGAGAGGCCAAGAGACCCAGTACTTC
CDR3 protein: CASNLRGQETQYF

J gene: TRBJ1-2
V gene: TRBV3-1/TRBV3-2
D gene: TRBD1
clone size: -
CDR3 DNA: TGTGCCAGCAGCCAAGATCTGGGGACAGGGGAAAACTATGGCTACACCTTC
CDR3 protein: CASSQDLGTGENYGYTF

J gene: TRBJ1-1
V gene: TRBV11-2
D gene: -
clone size: -
CDR3 DNA: TGTGCCAGCAGCTTAATCCTTGGACAGCCGAACACTGAAGCTTTCTTT
CDR3 protein: CASSLILGQPNTEAFF

J gene: TRBJ2-7
V gene: TRBV28
D gene: -
clone size: -
CDR3 DNA: TGTGCCAGCAGTTCGACACCGAGCTCCTACGAGCAGTACTTC
CDR3 protein: CASSSTPSSYEQYF

J gene: TRBJ2-5
V gene: TRBV10-3
D gene: -
clone size: -
CDR3 DNA: TGTGCCATCAGTGAGTCAGGGGCTCTGGAGACCCAGTACTTC
CDR3 protein: CAISESGALETQYF

J gene: TRBJ2-3
V gene: TRBV7-2
D gene: -
clone size: -
CDR3 DNA: TGTGCCAGCAGCTTAGTCGGTACAGATACGCAGTATTTT
CDR3 protein: CASSLVGTDTQYF

J gene: TRBJ2-5
V gene: TRBV6-1
D gene: TRBD2
clone size: -
CDR3 DNA: TGTGCCAGCAGTGACCTAGCGGGAGGCCTCAGGGGCCAGTACTTC
CDR3 protein: CASSDLAGGLRGQYF

J gene: TRBJ2-1
V gene: TRBV14
D gene: TRBD2
clone size: -
CDR3 DNA: TGTGCCAGCAGCCACGATAGACCGGGACTAGCGGGAGGTTCTTACAATGAGCAGTTCTTC
CDR3 protein: CASSHDRPGLAGGSYNEQFF